The rows below give T cell receptor beta chains drawn from one sample of a study of identical twins. TCRdb reanalysed the 5' RACE reads using MiXCR and keeps one entry per CDR3 protein. The sample contains around 1.7 million distinct CDR3 sequences, around 33% of which appear only once. Sample: cord blood. These receptors were collected from a newborn girl in good health. Both conserved end residues are part of each CDR3. A D gene is named only where the DNA matches it firmly. The size field is filled for only some rows; it gives once, few, many or a size class.

TRBV4-2	TRBJ1-2	-	-	CASSQKTLGLDNYGYTF	TGTGCCAGCAGCCAAAAGACCCTCGGACTTGATAACTATGGCTACACCTTC
TRBV20-1	TRBJ2-3	few	-	CSARVDTQYF	TGCAGTGCTAGGGTAGATACGCAGTATTTT
TRBV20-1	TRBJ1-4	-	-	CSARAGGQGEKLFF	TGCAGTGCTAGAGCCGGGGGGCAGGGGGAAAAACTGTTTTTT
TRBV20-1	TRBJ2-1	-	-	CTGALQETQFF	TGCACGGGGGCACTTCAAGAGACCCAGTTCTTC
TRBV20-1	TRBJ2-3	many	TRBD2	CSATSGSGSRNTQYF	TGCAGTGCCACCTCCGGTAGCGGGAGTCGAAATACGCAGTATTTT
TRBV7-2	TRBJ1-1	-	-	CASSPWAGKDTEAFF	TGTGCCAGCAGCCCGTGGGCGGGTAAGGACACTGAAGCTTTCTTT
TRBV5-5	TRBJ2-7	-	TRBD1	CASSAFPGQGYEQYF	TGTGCCAGCAGCGCCTTTCCGGGACAGGGATACGAGCAGTACTTC
TRBV20-1	TRBJ2-7	-	-	CSAYRSGRYEQYF	TGCAGTGCTTACAGATCGGGGCGCTACGAGCAGTACTTC
TRBV5-1	TRBJ1-1	-	-	CASSWPVGGGKNTEAFF	TGCGCCAGCAGCTGGCCTGTGGGGGGCGGGAAGAACACTGAAGCTTTCTTT
TRBV20-1	TRBJ1-2	few	TRBD1	CSAREGQTVSGYTF	TGCAGTGCTAGAGAGGGACAGACGGTGAGTGGCTACACCTTC
TRBV14	TRBJ2-1	-	TRBD1	CASSRDRGLAGFFEQFF	TGTGCCAGCAGCCGGGACAGGGGGCTAGCGGGGTTTTTTGAGCAGTTCTTC
TRBV20-1	TRBJ1-2	few	TRBD1	CSARVDRGPGYTF	TGCAGTGCTAGAGTTGACAGGGGGCCTGGCTACACCTTC
TRBV16	TRBJ2-3	many	-	CASSRELVPTDTQYF	TGTGCCAGCAGCCGCGAACTAGTTCCCACAGATACGCAGTATTTT
TRBV7-9	TRBJ2-1	-	-	CASSLDLQGRNEQFF	TGTGCCAGCAGCTTAGACCTACAAGGGCGGAATGAGCAGTTCTTC
TRBV24-1	TRBJ2-3	-	TRBD2	CATSGGGGSDAQYF	TGTGCCACCAGTGGAGGCGGGGGTTCAGATGCGCAGTATTTT
TRBV29-1	TRBJ2-7	few	-	CSVERGGEQYF	TGCAGCGTTGAAAGGGGGGGGGAGCAGTACTTC
TRBV14	TRBJ2-3	-	TRBD2	CASSQVIWTRGTDTQYF	TGTGCCAGCAGCCAAGTTATTTGGACTAGAGGCACAGATACGCAGTATTTT
TRBV20-1	TRBJ2-7	many	-	CSARDVQGRYEQYF	TGCAGTGCTAGAGATGTGCAGGGCAGGTACGAGCAGTACTTC
TRBV12-3/TRBV12-4	TRBJ1-6	-	-	CASSLRHSYNSPLHF	TGTGCCAGCAGTTTAAGGCACTCCTATAATTCACCCCTCCACTTT
TRBV3-1	TRBJ1-1	-	TRBD1	CASSQGTGGAEVRTEAFF	TGTGCCAGCAGCCAAGGGACAGGGGGCGCCGAAGTTCGCACTGAAGCTTTCTTT
TRBV20-1	TRBJ2-7	-	-	CSARALGQTYEQYF	TGCAGTGCTAGGGCCCTTGGCCAAACCTACGAGCAGTACTTC
TRBV15	TRBJ2-5	-	-	CATSRGPRFNEQYF	TGTGCCACCAGCAGAGGACCTAGATTCAATGAGCAGTACTTC
TRBV20-1	TRBJ2-3	many	-	CSARDRGSTDTQYF	TGCAGTGCTAGAGACCGGGGCAGCACAGATACGCAGTATTTT
TRBV7-2	TRBJ2-7	few	TRBD2	CASSKMTSAGYEQYF	TGTGCCAGCAGCAAAATGACTAGCGCGGGCTACGAGCAGTACTTC
TRBV27	TRBJ2-1	-	-	CASSLPPGTNEQFF	TGTGCCAGCAGTCTTCCCCCAGGGACCAATGAGCAGTTCTTC
TRBV20-1	TRBJ1-1	-	TRBD1	CSARGQVGTEAFF	TGCAGTGCTAGGGGACAGGTCGGTACTGAAGCTTTCTTT
TRBV10-2	TRBJ2-7	few	-	CASGVINSYEQYF	TGCGCCAGCGGGGTTATTAACAGCTACGAGCAGTACTTC
TRBV20-1	TRBJ1-4	few	TRBD1	CSARDTGARGEKLFF	TGCAGTGCTAGAGACACAGGGGCCCGGGGTGAAAAACTGTTTTTT
TRBV27	TRBJ1-6	few	-	CASSFVPRGDSPLHF	TGTGCCAGCAGTTTTGTCCCCAGAGGGGATTCACCCCTCCACTTT
TRBV29-1	TRBJ2-7	-	-	CSVESEGGGEQYF	TGCAGCGTTGAAAGTGAGGGGGGTGGCGAGCAGTACTTC
TRBV3-1	TRBJ2-2	-	-	CASSQVPDDPPRELFF	TGTGCCAGCAGCCAAGTTCCCGATGATCCCCCCCGGGAGCTGTTTTTT
TRBV3-1	TRBJ2-7	few	-	CASSQDPRTGYEQYF	TGTGCCAGCAGCCAAGATCCAAGGACGGGCTACGAGCAGTACTTC
TRBV28	TRBJ2-5	few	TRBD1	CASSWVTGVRETQYF	TGTGCCAGCAGTTGGGTCACAGGGGTTCGTGAGACCCAGTACTTC
TRBV20-1	TRBJ2-5	few	-	CSARGYSEGVHEQYF	TGCAGTGCTAGGGGTTACAGCGAAGGGGTTCATGAGCAGTACTTC
TRBV12-3/TRBV12-4	TRBJ2-5	-	-	CTSSFHEGPQETQYF	TGTACCAGCAGTTTCCATGAGGGGCCCCAAGAGACCCAGTACTTC
TRBV5-1	TRBJ2-1	few	-	CASSLAISSTNEQFF	TGCGCCAGCAGCTTGGCCATTTCTAGCACCAATGAGCAGTTCTTC
TRBV5-1	TRBJ1-1	few	-	CASSLAEGSTEAFF	TGCGCCAGCAGCTTGGCGGAGGGAAGCACTGAAGCTTTCTTT
TRBV2	TRBJ2-7	few	TRBD1	CASERTGEYEQYF	TGTGCCAGCGAAAGGACAGGGGAGTACGAGCAGTACTTC
TRBV6-4	TRBJ1-5	many	TRBD1	CASSPQGGQPQHF	TGCGCCAGCAGCCCTCAGGGGGGTCAGCCCCAGCATTTT
TRBV20-1	TRBJ1-1	-	-	CSARGGGRSNTEAFF	TGCAGTGCTAGAGGGGGCGGCCGTTCGAACACTGAAGCTTTCTTT
TRBV30	TRBJ1-2	few	TRBD1	CAWNFRGRYYGYTF	TGTGCCTGGAACTTCAGGGGGAGATACTATGGCTACACCTTC
TRBV9	TRBJ2-1	few	TRBD2	CASSTGLAGVYNEQFF	TGTGCCAGCAGCACCGGACTAGCGGGAGTCTACAATGAGCAGTTCTTC
TRBV6-4	TRBJ2-4	-	-	CASTLGNERYF	TGTGCCAGCACTCTGGGCAATGAGCGGTACTTC
TRBV11-2	TRBJ1-2	-	TRBD1	CASSLGGTGPNYGYTF	TGTGCCAGCAGCTTAGGAGGGACAGGTCCTAACTATGGCTACACCTTC
TRBV6-1	TRBJ2-2	few	TRBD1	CASSLGGGGTGELFF	TGTGCCAGCAGTCTAGGGGGCGGCGGCACCGGGGAGCTGTTTTTT
TRBV5-1	TRBJ2-3	few	TRBD2	CASKQTSGGHTDTQYF	TGCGCCAGCAAACAGACTAGCGGGGGCCACACAGATACGCAGTATTTT
TRBV28	TRBJ1-5	once	-	CASSNMTSNQPQHF	TGTGCCAGCAGTAACATGACTAGCAATCAGCCCCAGCATTTT
TRBV19	TRBJ1-2	few	TRBD1	CASRGQGDYGYTF	TGTGCCAGTAGAGGACAGGGAGACTATGGCTACACCTTC
TRBV6-1	TRBJ2-7	-	-	CASSEAEGYQQYF	TGTGCCAGCAGTGAAGCCGAGGGCTACCAGCAGTACTTC
TRBV12-3/TRBV12-4	TRBJ2-1	few	-	CASSLSYARLNNEQFF	TGTGCCAGCAGTTTAAGTTATGCCCGACTGAACAATGAGCAGTTCTTC
TRBV6-5	TRBJ1-2	-	-	CASSYTTWGGADNYGYTF	TGTGCCAGCAGTTACACCACCTGGGGGGGCGCCGATAACTATGGCTACACCTTC
TRBV20-1	TRBJ2-1	-	-	CSAIPGSSYNEQFF	TGCAGTGCTATTCCAGGGAGCTCCTACAATGAGCAGTTCTTC
TRBV25-1	TRBJ2-1	-	TRBD1	CACSESRQGGNEQFF	TGTGCCTGCAGTGAATCTCGACAGGGCGGAAATGAGCAGTTCTTC
TRBV11-2	TRBJ2-3	-	-	CASSLASGLGYTQYF	TGTGCCAGCAGCTTAGCAAGCGGGCTTGGTTATACGCAGTATTTT
TRBV11-2	TRBJ1-2	-	-	CASSLEYGRYYGYTF	TGTGCCAGCAGCTTAGAATACGGGAGATACTATGGCTACACCTTC
TRBV29-1	TRBJ2-3	few	TRBD2	CSFKGRGSSTDTQYF	TGCAGTTTCAAGGGGCGGGGGTCTAGCACAGATACGCAGTATTTT
TRBV28	TRBJ2-2	-	TRBD2	CASSGLAGVGTGELFF	TGTGCCAGCAGTGGCTTAGCGGGAGTCGGGACCGGGGAGCTGTTTTTT